One and the same sample provided the 16 T cell receptor beta chains below, sequenced in a study of T cell changes during pregnancy in multiple sclerosis. TCRdb's copy holds only in-frame clones and misses some; the assay was immunoSEQ multiplex PCR. The data contain some 85,000 clones, just over 90% of them singletons. The sample consisted of peripheral blood, taken in the second trimester of pregnancy. The receptors stem from a female donor in good health, enrolled as a control in a pregnancy study.

J is TRBJ1-2 and V is TRBV19; D gene ambiguous. V gave up 1 base and J gave up 8 bases, with 11 bases separating them. The CDR3 contains 13 residues. Looked up from germline, CDR1 is LNHDA and CDR2 is SQIVND (reference sequence). The CDR3 here is CASSIAVERGYTF. As DNA, the CDR3 is TGTGCCAGTAGTATAGCGGTCGAGAGAGGCTACACCTTC.

V and J are TRBV11-2 and TRBJ1-4; 9 nucleotides align to TRBD1. The CDR3 is made up of 16 amino acids. The germline gives CDR1 SGHAT, CDR2 FQNNGV. Trimming cost V 5 bases and J 8 bases; bases outside gene matches: 12. CDR3 residues: CASSRSLQGAREKLFF. The CDR3 bases are TGTGCCAGCAGCCGATCCCTACAGGGGGCGAGAGAAAAACTGTTTTTT.

The chain is built from TRBV30 and TRBJ2-1; D is perhaps TRBD1 (6 bases). The germline CDR1 and CDR2 sequences are GTSNPN and SVGIG (reference sequence). The CDR3 runs to 11 residues. V lost 4 bases and J 10 bases, leaving 11 bases between the germline ends. Here the CDR3 reads CAWNSQGEQFF. CDR3 DNA: TGTGCCTGGAACTCCCAGGGGGAGCAGTTCTTC.

The J gene is TRBJ2-3, the V gene TRBV27; maybe TRBD1 (6 bases). Per germline, CDR1 MNHEY and CDR2 SMNVEV (reference sequence). V gave up 5 bases and J gave up 0 bases, with 9 bases separating them. CDR3 length equals 14 residues. CDR3 protein: CASSPRGSTDTQYF. The CDR3 DNA is TGTGCCAGCAGTCCTAGGGGGAGCACAGATACGCAGTATTTT.

This chain links TRBV18 with TRBJ1-6, with TRBD1 matching over 8 bases. V trimming: 5 bases; J trimming: 5 bases; junction bases outside the gene matches: 5. The germline V gene encodes CDR1 KGHSH and CDR2 LQKENI. CDR3 length: 15 amino acids. The CDR3 region is CASSDQGANNSPLHF. The DNA for the CDR3 is TGTGCCAGCTCAGATCAGGGGGCCAATAATTCACCCCTCCACTTT. The variable domain in full, with the rest retrieved from reference TRBV18 and TRBJ1-6, is NAGVMQNPRHLVRRRGQEARLRCSPMKGHSHVYWYRQLPEEGLKFMVYLQKENIIDESGMPKERFSAEFPKEGPSILRIQQVVRGDSAAYFCASSDQGANNSPLHFGNGTRLTVT.

A single count supports this clone. This chain uses TRBV27 with TRBJ2-5; 7 bases are a match to TRBD1. The DNA end is a closer match to TRBJ2-7, so the J assignment may be wrong. This CDR3 region has 11 residues. Germline loops: CDR1 MNHEY, CDR2 SMNVEV (reference sequence). In DNA, the CDR3 is TGTGCCAGTGGGACAGCCTACGAGCAGTACTTC. It codes for CASGTAYEQYF.

This rearrangement joins TRBV6-6 to TRBJ1-4, with 7 positions matching TRBD1. Looked up from germline, CDR1 is MNHNY and CDR2 is SVGAGI (reference sequence). This CDR3 has 15 amino acids. J was trimmed by 8 bases and V by 6 bases; bases with no gene match: 12. CDR3 sequence reads: CASRYLQGNGEKLFF. DNA for the CDR3: TGTGCCAGCAGATACCTACAGGGGAATGGGGAAAAACTGTTTTTT.

This sequence joins TRBV6-5 and TRBJ2-7; D possibly corresponds to TRBD2 (5 bases). The V end was cut by 0 bases, the J end by 5 bases, with 17 bases between. CDR3 length: 16 amino acids. The V gene's germline CDR1 is MNHEY and CDR2 SVGAGI. The CDR3 nucleotides read TGTGCCAGCAGTTACTCGAAGTATGAGCGGTCCAACGAGCAGTACTTC. Protein: CASSYSKYERSNEQYF.

The chain joins TRBV7-9 to TRBJ1-1; TRBD1 matches 9 bases. This CDR3 is 13 amino acids long. V was clipped by 5 bases and J by 7 bases; unmatched bases: 5. The germline V gene has CDR1 SEHNR and CDR2 FQNEAQ (reference sequence). The CDR3 nucleotides read TGTGCCAGCAGCCACCGGGACAGGGATGAAGCTTTCTTT. It specifies CASSHRDRDEAFF.

The chain links TRBV11-2 to TRBJ1-2, with 7 bases matching TRBD1. V lost 3 bases, J lost 4 bases, and 5 bases stayed unmatched. Looked up from germline, CDR1 is SGHAT and CDR2 is FQNNGV. CDR3 length: 14 residues. CDR3 coding DNA: TGTGCCAGCAGCTTGGGACAGTTGGGCTATGGCTACACCTTC. Protein product: CASSLGQLGYGYTF.

The chain links TRBV11-2 to TRBJ1-5, with D uncertain. V was trimmed by 0 bases and J by 6 bases, leaving 9 bases between them. The length of the CDR3 is 14 residues. Germline V CDR1 and CDR2: SGHAT, FQNNGV. CDR3 amino acids: CASSLDQVGQPQHF. The CDR3 coding sequence is TGTGCCAGCAGCTTAGATCAGGTGGGTCAGCCCCAGCATTTT.

This chain uses TRBV5-1 with TRBJ2-5, with 7 bases identical to TRBD2. The CDR3 is made up of 16 amino acids. The germline gives CDR1 SGHRS, CDR2 YFSETQ. Trimming cost V 0 bases and J 1 base; bases outside gene matches: 6. The CDR3 nucleotides are TGCGCCAGCAGCTTGGTAACTAGCGAAATCCAAGAGACCCAGTACTTC. It encodes CASSLVTSEIQETQYF.

This sequence joins TRBV19 and TRBJ2-5; the D gene is possibly TRBD2 (6 bases). This CDR3 is 15 amino acids long. Germline assignment: CDR1 LNHDA and CDR2 SQIVND (reference sequence). Deletions cut 5 bases from V and 1 base from J, with 14 bases between. CDR3 in DNA: TGTGCCAGTAGTGCCTCTGTGCGGGGCCAAGAGACCCAGTACTTC. Translated: CASSASVRGQETQYF.

This clone was seen just once. CDR3 coding DNA: TGTGCCAGCAGCCACCATGCCTATAATTCACCCCTCCACTTT. Amino acid sequence: CASSHHAYNSPLHF. The chain carries TRBV14 and TRBJ1-6; D remains unclear. From germline, CDR1 is SGHDN and CDR2 FVKESK. V lost 3 bases to trimming and J lost 2 bases, with 5 bases between them. The CDR3 has 14 residues.

This clone was counted between two and nine times. J is TRBJ1-5 and V is TRBV30; D gene ambiguous. Germline V CDR1 and CDR2: GTSNPN, SVGIG (reference sequence). This CDR3 comprises 13 residues. The V end lost 1 base, the J end lost 6 bases, and 10 bases lay between the germline ends. CDR3 coding DNA: TGTGCCTGGAGTGGGGGAGGGTTTCAGCCCCAGCATTTT. The encoded protein is CAWSGGGFQPQHF.

This chain connects TRBV9 to TRBJ2-5, with D hard to call. The CDR3 has 15 residues. V dropped 6 bases and J dropped 4 bases, with 19 bases sitting between them. CDR1 and CDR2 from the germline V gene are SGDLS and YYNGEE. The CDR3 loop is CASTSRSSSRETQYF. CDR3 DNA: TGTGCCAGCACTTCTCGAAGTAGCTCCCGAGAGACCCAGTACTTC.